This entry features one T cell receptor beta chain sequence. This specimen comes from a study of immune evolution from preneoplasia to lung adenocarcinoma. TCRdb keeps only in-frame clones here, not all; method: immunoSEQ multiplex PCR. This sample has over 30,000 clones, with about 74% found just once. CDR3 length: 13 amino acids. The V gene's germline CDR1 is SGDLS and CDR2 YYNGEE. V lost 3 bases to trimming and J lost 4 bases, with 8 bases between them. Sample: FFPE invasive lung adenocarcinoma tissue. The gene calls are TRBV9 and TRBJ2-1; possible D gene TRBD1, 6 bases. This receptor was obtained from a person in their sixties or seventies with lung adenocarcinoma. CDR3 nucleotides: TGTGCCAGCAGCGGGGACATTTACAATGAGCAGTTCTTC. This sequence encodes CASSGDIYNEQFF.